The clone carrying this T cell receptor beta chain was found many times. No antigen is known for it. The CDR3 is 13 amino acids. Germline values: CDR1 LNHDA, CDR2 SQIVND (reference sequence). V was pared by 4 bases and J by 2 bases, with 8 bases between. The PBMCs studied were ones that came from 10 ml fresh peripheral blood. These data come from a study of T cells in Graves' hyperthyroidism and ophthalmopathy. Findings and caveats of the study: Peripheral blood also featured most of the thyroid clonotypes expanded above 0.001.

RNA transcripts were the template for amplifying TCR beta CDR3 regions. During a first-round RT-PCR of the TCR CDR3, the HTBI primer set was used. In TCRdb, the multiplex PCR reads were re-called with MiXCR into one record per CDR3 protein. This sample has 160,000 or so distinct CDR3 sequences, with over 8% found just once. This rearrangement joins TRBV19 to TRBJ2-5; D unresolved. The receptor was derived from a woman aged 18-29 years with Graves' hyperthyroidism that later progressed to Graves' ophthalmopathy. The sample consisted of blood. The DNA for the CDR3 is TGTGCCAGTAGTACGGGCCGACAAGAGACCCAGTACTTC. It encodes CASSTGRQETQYF.